This note documents a single T cell receptor beta chain sequence. Its antigen remains unknown. PCR involved 60 Vbeta and 13 Jbeta primers. Repertoires were generated with immunoSEQ multiplex PCR, while TCRdb's copy carries only in-frame clones and drops some. The sample has fewer than 120,000 clones, over 60% seen once. CDR1 and CDR2 (germline): SGHTA, FQGTGA. This CDR3 is 13 amino acids long. Trimming shortened V by 5 bases and J by 10 bases, and 16 bases separated the two germline ends. The data originate from a study of cytomegalovirus exposure and HLA in healthy donors. Study-level results: Researchers catalogued approximately 170 TCR beta chains as cytomegalovirus-associated. Within a later analysis, the majority of CMV-associated TCR beta chains appeared HLA-restricted. In vitro assays verified that a few CMV-associated chains recognized CMV antigens specifically.

The sequenced material came from PBMCs. The clonotype was recovered from a woman aged 60 to 75 in good health and CMV-seropositive. The V call is TRBV7-3, the J call TRBJ2-3; D call uncertain. The CDR3 nucleotides are TGTGCCAGCAGCCGAACCTCTAGTAGTTCGCAGTATTTT. This codes for CASSRTSSSSQYF.